This is a list of T cell receptor beta chains from one sample in a study of long-term antiretroviral therapy in people with HIV. The table came from immunoSEQ multiplex PCR; TCRdb's copy has only in-frame clones and leaves some out. The sample shows about 28,000 clones, 75% to 90% of them seen only once. The sequenced sample was unsorted PBMCs, obtained 2.7 to 2.9 years after starting antiretroviral therapy. Receptors originate from a man in his thirties or forties with HIV. CDR3s include the opening cysteine and the closing phenylalanine or tryptophan. A D gene is named only where the DNA matches it firmly. Clone size is shown for a subset of rows, as once, few, many or a class of expanded clone.

V gene	D gene	clone size	J gene	CDR3 protein	CDR3 DNA
TRBV19	NA	NA	TRBJ1-1	CASGEMAGNTEAFF	TGTGCCAGTGGTGAAATGGCAGGCAACACTGAAGCTTTCTTT
TRBV19	TRBD1	NA	TRBJ1-5	CASKGGTGNQPQHF	TGTGCCAGTAAGGGGGGGACAGGGAATCAGCCCCAGCATTTT
TRBV6-6	TRBD1	NA	TRBJ1-2	CASRGSTGDVNYGYTF	TGTGCCAGCAGAGGCAGTACAGGGGACGTTAACTATGGCTACACCTTC
TRBV10-3	NA	NA	TRBJ1-1	CAIRSGAGTEAFF	TGTGCCATCAGGTCCGGGGCTGGAACTGAAGCTTTCTTT
TRBV27	NA	few	TRBJ1-6	CASSTPGGYNSPLHF	TGTGCCAGCAGTACTCCGGGGGGTTATAATTCACCCCTCCACTTT
TRBV27	NA	once	TRBJ2-3	CASSLPRDTYSTDTQYF	TGTGCCAGCAGTTTACCCCGGGACACCTATAGCACAGATACGCAGTATTTT
TRBV5-1	NA	NA	TRBJ2-6	CASSLGPLSGANVLTF	TGCGCCAGCAGCTTGGGTCCGCTCTCTGGGGCCAACGTCCTGACTTTC
TRBV30	NA	NA	TRBJ1-5	CAWTPGGGSNQPQHF	TGTGCCTGGACTCCAGGAGGGGGGAGCAATCAGCCCCAGCATTTT
TRBV10-3	NA	NA	TRBJ1-1	CAISEGQGNTEAFF	TGTGCCATCAGTGAAGGGCAGGGTAACACTGAAGCTTTCTTT
TRBV28	NA	NA	TRBJ1-1	CASSFQGNTEAFF	TGTGCCAGCAGTTTCCAGGGAAACACTGAAGCTTTCTTT
TRBV5-6	NA	NA	TRBJ1-6	CASSLVSFQGSSYNSPLHF	TGTGCCAGCAGCTTGGTATCTTTCCAGGGTAGCTCCTATAATTCACCCCTCCACTTT
TRBV11-2	NA	NA	TRBJ1-2	CASSLGAGRLNYGYTF	TGTGCCAGCAGCTTAGGTGCAGGTCGGCTTAACTATGGCTACACCTTC
TRBV27	TRBD1	NA	TRBJ1-2	CASSPYWGQGPRGYTF	TGTGCCAGCAGTCCCTATTGGGGACAGGGTCCGCGAGGCTACACCTTC
TRBV28	TRBD1	NA	TRBJ1-2	CASRPGQGLNYGYTF	TGTGCCAGCAGACCGGGACAGGGGCTTAACTATGGCTACACCTTC
TRBV5-1	NA	few	TRBJ1-4	CASSLGDSSRTNEKLFF	TGCGCCAGCAGCTTGGGAGATTCTTCGAGAACTAATGAAAAACTGTTTTTT
TRBV9	NA	once	TRBJ1-3	CASSDLQSSGNTIYF	TGTGCCAGCAGCGACCTACAGAGCTCTGGAAACACCATATATTTT
TRBV4-2	TRBD1	few	TRBJ1-6	CASSQGQGNNSPLHF	TGTGCCAGCAGCCAAGGACAGGGTAATAATTCACCCCTCCACTTT
TRBV7-2	NA	NA	TRBJ1-4	CASSLDEGSNEKLFF	TGTGCCAGCAGCTTAGACGAGGGGAGTAATGAAAAACTGTTTTTT
TRBV6-5	NA	few	TRBJ2-2	CASRWTENTGELFF	TGTGCCAGCAGATGGACAGAAAACACCGGGGAGCTGTTTTTT
TRBV7-8	TRBD1	NA	TRBJ2-6	CASSSGTVPSGANVLTF	TGTGCCAGCAGTTCCGGGACAGTCCCATCTGGGGCCAACGTCCTGACTTTC
TRBV9	NA	NA	TRBJ2-1	CASSVDQALGYNEQFF	TGTGCCAGCAGCGTAGACCAAGCATTGGGATACAATGAGCAGTTCTTC
TRBV28	TRBD1	NA	TRBJ1-4	CASSLADRVNEKLFF	TGTGCCAGCAGTTTGGCGGACAGGGTTAATGAAAAACTGTTTTTT
TRBV27	TRBD2	NA	TRBJ2-7	CASRSGRAPYEQYF	TGTGCCAGCAGGAGCGGGAGGGCCCCCTACGAGCAGTACTTC
TRBV19	NA	NA	TRBJ2-7	CASSRAPSYEQYF	TGTGCCAGTTCGAGGGCCCCCTCCTACGAGCAGTACTTC
TRBV6-5	NA	NA	TRBJ2-7	CASSYAIDREQYF	TGTGCCAGCAGTTACGCGATAGACAGAGAGCAGTACTTC
TRBV5-1	NA	NA	TRBJ1-4	CASSLAGTRSRKLFF	TGCGCCAGCAGCTTGGCCGGTACGAGATCCAGGAAACTGTTTTTT
TRBV19	TRBD1	NA	TRBJ2-4	CASSPLTGGYAKNIQYF	TGTGCCAGTAGTCCACTGACAGGGGGCTACGCCAAAAACATTCAGTACTTC
TRBV7-2	TRBD1	NA	TRBJ1-6	CASSPGGGSPLHF	TGTGCCAGCAGCCCCGGAGGGGGCTCACCCCTCCACTTT
TRBV6-1	NA	NA	TRBJ1-4	CASRGSPNEKLFF	TGTGCCAGTAGGGGTTCGCCGAACGAAAAACTGTTTTTT
TRBV5-4	NA	NA	TRBJ2-3	CASSPSRDTQYF	TGTGCCAGCAGTCCCAGTCGGGATACGCAGTATTTT
TRBV5-1	NA	NA	TRBJ1-1	CASSLAPGNTEAFF	TGCGCCAGCAGCTTGGCCCCGGGGAACACTGAAGCTTTCTTT
TRBV19	TRBD1	NA	TRBJ1-6	CASSRQGPPYNSPLHF	TGTGCCAGTAGTCGACAGGGGCCGCCCTATAATTCACCCCTCCACTTT
TRBV5-4	NA	NA	TRBJ1-4	CASSLDLATNEKLFF	TGTGCCAGCAGCCTAGACCTTGCAACTAATGAAAAACTGTTTTTT
TRBV5-4	TRBD2	NA	TRBJ2-5	CASGTSGGARETQYF	TGTGCCAGTGGGACTAGCGGGGGGGCTCGTGAGACCCAGTACTTC
TRBV7-8	TRBD2	NA	TRBJ2-1	CASSLLAGGGDEQFF	TGTGCCAGCAGCTTACTAGCGGGAGGGGGTGATGAGCAGTTCTTC
TRBV21-1	NA	once	TRBJ1-1	CASSNRGVTTEAFF	TGTGCCAGCAGCAACCGAGGGGTGACCACTGAAGCTTTCTTT
TRBV4-1	NA	NA	TRBJ1-2	CASSTNSANYGYTF	TGCGCCAGCAGCACCAATTCCGCGAACTATGGCTACACCTTC
TRBV7-9	NA	once	TRBJ2-2	CASSPEAVYGELFF	TGTGCCAGCAGCCCCGAAGCGGTTTACGGGGAGCTGTTTTTT
TRBV27	NA	few	TRBJ2-7	CASSLPSGAHPYEQYF	TGTGCCAGCAGCCTACCCTCGGGAGCTCACCCCTACGAGCAGTACTTC
TRBV2	NA	few	TRBJ1-2	CASEQGMSYTF	TGTGCCAGTGAGCAGGGGATGAGCTACACCTTC
TRBV29-1	TRBD2	NA	TRBJ2-1	CSGTSGRSNEQFF	TGCAGCGGGACGAGCGGGAGGTCCAATGAGCAGTTCTTC
TRBV19	NA	NA	TRBJ2-2	CASSTQINTGELFF	TGTGCCAGTAGTACTCAAATTAACACCGGGGAGCTGTTTTTT
TRBV19	NA	NA	TRBJ2-5	CASSIFSGAQETQYF	TGTGCCAGTAGTATCTTTTCGGGGGCTCAGGAGACCCAGTACTTC
TRBV7-2	TRBD2	NA	TRBJ2-1	CASSLVAGSGVYDEQFF	TGTGCCAGCAGCTTAGTTGCGGGGAGCGGGGTTTACGATGAGCAGTTCTTC
TRBV9	NA	NA	TRBJ1-1	CASSVADTEAFF	TGTGCCAGCAGCGTAGCGGACACTGAAGCTTTCTTT
TRBV27	NA	NA	TRBJ2-7	CASGGGNTYEQYF	TGTGCCAGCGGGGGCGGGAATACCTACGAGCAGTACTTC
TRBV7-9	NA	NA	TRBJ1-6	CASSSPGDSPLHF	TGTGCCAGCAGCTCGCCAGGGGATTCACCCCTCCACTTT
TRBV18	NA	once	TRBJ1-1	CASSPIPKGSNTEAFF	TGTGCCAGCTCACCAATTCCAAAGGGGTCGAACACTGAAGCTTTCTTT
TRBV28	TRBD2	NA	TRBJ2-1	CASSIPGLHVNEQFF	TGTGCCAGCAGTATCCCGGGACTACATGTCAATGAGCAGTTCTTC
TRBV11-2	NA	NA	TRBJ2-7	CASSPRGSGAYEQYF	TGTGCCAGCAGCCCAAGAGGAAGCGGAGCCTACGAGCAGTACTTC
TRBV20-1	NA	few	TRBJ2-1	CSATVEQFF	TGCAGTGCTACGGTTGAGCAGTTCTTC
TRBV7-3	NA	NA	TRBJ2-2	CASSLTPGLNTGELFF	TGTGCCAGCAGCTTAACGCCAGGGCTTAACACCGGGGAGCTGTTTTTT
TRBV5-1	TRBD1	once	TRBJ1-2	CASSLEGQEYGYTF	TGCGCCAGCAGCTTGGAGGGACAGGAGTATGGCTACACCTTC